The T cell receptor beta chain described here comes from a study of T cells in Graves' hyperthyroidism and ophthalmopathy. Amplified regions were TCR beta CDR3 sequences from RNA transcripts. TCR CDR3 underwent first-round RT-PCR with the HTBI primer set. TCRdb reprocessed the multiplex PCR reads with MiXCR, giving one entry per CDR3 protein. The table shows approximately 600,000 distinct CDR3 sequences, with under 25% occurring only once. Exclusion criteria comprised uncontrolled infection, other autoimmune disease, pregnancy or lactation. This clonotype was observed a few times. Its target is unknown. Study-level points and caveats: The blood repertoire included most of the expanded thyroid clonotypes above 0.001. Model-based prediction identified ophthalmopathy a median approximately 6.2 months prior to its onset.

After removal of 0 bases from V and 6 bases from J, the junction contained 5 bases not matched to a gene. The CDR3 is 14 residues long. The germline CDR1 and CDR2 sequences are SGHNT and YYREEE (reference sequence). The chain carries TRBV5-4 and TRBJ2-7; 8 nucleotides agree with TRBD2. What was sequenced was blood. This TCR came from a man aged 30 to 45 with Graves' ophthalmopathy. The CDR3 DNA reads as TGTGCCAGCAGCTTGGCGGGAGGGCCTTCCGAGCAGTACTTC. Its translation is CASSLAGGPSEQYF.